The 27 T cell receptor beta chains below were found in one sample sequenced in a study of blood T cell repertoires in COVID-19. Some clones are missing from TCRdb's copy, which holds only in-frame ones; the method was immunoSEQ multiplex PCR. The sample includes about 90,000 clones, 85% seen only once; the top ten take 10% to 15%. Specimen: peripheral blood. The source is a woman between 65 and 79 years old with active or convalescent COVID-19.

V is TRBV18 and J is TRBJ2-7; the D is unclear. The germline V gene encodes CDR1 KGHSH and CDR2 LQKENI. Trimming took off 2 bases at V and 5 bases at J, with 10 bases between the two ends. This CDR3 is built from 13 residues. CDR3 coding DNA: TGTGCCAGCTCACCAGATCTAGTTGACGAGCAGTACTTC. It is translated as CASSPDLVDEQYF.

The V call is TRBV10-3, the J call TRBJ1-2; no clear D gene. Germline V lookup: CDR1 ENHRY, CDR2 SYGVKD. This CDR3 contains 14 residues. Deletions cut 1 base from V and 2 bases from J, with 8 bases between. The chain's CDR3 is CAISELTGNYGYTF. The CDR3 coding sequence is TGTGCCATCAGTGAGTTGACGGGGAACTATGGCTACACCTTC.

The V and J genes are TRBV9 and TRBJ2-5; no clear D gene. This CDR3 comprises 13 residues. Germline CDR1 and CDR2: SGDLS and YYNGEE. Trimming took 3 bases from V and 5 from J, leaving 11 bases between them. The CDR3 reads CASSGTPMETQYF. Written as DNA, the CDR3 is TGTGCCAGCAGCGGCACACCCATGGAGACCCAGTACTTC.

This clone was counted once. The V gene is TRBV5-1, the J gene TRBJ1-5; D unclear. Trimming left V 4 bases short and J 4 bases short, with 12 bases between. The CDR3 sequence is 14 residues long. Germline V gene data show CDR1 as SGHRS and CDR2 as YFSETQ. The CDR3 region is CASSLLDPNQPQHF. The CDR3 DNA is TGCGCCAGCAGCCTGCTAGACCCGAATCAGCCCCAGCATTTT.

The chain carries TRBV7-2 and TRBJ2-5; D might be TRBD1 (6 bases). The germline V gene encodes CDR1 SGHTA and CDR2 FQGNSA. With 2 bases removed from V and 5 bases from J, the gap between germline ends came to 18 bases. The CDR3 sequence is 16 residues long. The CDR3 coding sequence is TGTGCCAGCAGCTTAATGGCAGGGGATCGATGGGAGACCCAGTACTTC. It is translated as CASSLMAGDRWETQYF.

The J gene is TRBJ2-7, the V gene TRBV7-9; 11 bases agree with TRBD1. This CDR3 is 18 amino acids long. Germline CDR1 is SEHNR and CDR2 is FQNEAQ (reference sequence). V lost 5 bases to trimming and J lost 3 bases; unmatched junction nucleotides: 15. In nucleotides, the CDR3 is TGTGCCAGCAGCGAGGGGACAGGGGGGCACCCAAGGAGCTACGAGCAGTACTTC. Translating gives CASSEGTGGHPRSYEQYF. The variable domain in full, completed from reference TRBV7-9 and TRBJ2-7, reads DTGVSQNPRHKITKRGQNVTFRCDPISEHNRLYWYRQTLGQGPEFLTYFQNEAQLEKSRLLSDRFSAERPKGSFSTLEIQRTEQGDSAMYLCASSEGTGGHPRSYEQYFGPGTRLTVT.

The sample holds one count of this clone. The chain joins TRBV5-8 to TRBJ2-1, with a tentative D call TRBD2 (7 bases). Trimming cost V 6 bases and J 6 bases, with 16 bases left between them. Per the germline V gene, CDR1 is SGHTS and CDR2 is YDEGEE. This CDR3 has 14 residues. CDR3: CASILGGGANEQFF. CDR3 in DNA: TGTGCCAGCATCTTAGGTGGGGGGGCCAATGAGCAGTTCTTC.

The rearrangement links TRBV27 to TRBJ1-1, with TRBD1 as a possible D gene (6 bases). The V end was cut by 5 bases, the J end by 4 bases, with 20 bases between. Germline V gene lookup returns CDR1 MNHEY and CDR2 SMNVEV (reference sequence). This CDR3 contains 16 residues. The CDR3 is CASSDTTGTRGTEAFF. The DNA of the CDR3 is TGTGCCAGCAGTGACACTACAGGGACACGGGGCACTGAAGCTTTCTTT.

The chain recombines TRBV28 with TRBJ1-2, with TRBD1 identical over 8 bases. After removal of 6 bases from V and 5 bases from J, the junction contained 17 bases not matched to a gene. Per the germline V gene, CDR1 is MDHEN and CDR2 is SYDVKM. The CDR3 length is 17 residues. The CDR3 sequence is CASSTSTTWTGPYGYTF. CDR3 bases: TGTGCCAGCAGCACCTCCACTACTTGGACAGGGCCATATGGCTACACCTTC.

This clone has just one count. Here the CDR3 reads CASSQVRGSYEQYF. DNA of the CDR3: TGTGCCAGCAGTCAGGTGCGGGGGTCCTACGAGCAGTACTTC. The genes are TRBV7-2 and TRBJ2-7, with 7 positions matching TRBD2. With 6 bases clipped from V and 1 base from J, the junction kept 6 bases outside the gene matches. The CDR3 length is 14 residues. In germline, CDR1 is SGHTA, CDR2 FQGNSA. Supplemented by reference TRBV7-2 and TRBJ2-7, the full variable domain reads GAGVSQSPSNKVTEKGKDVELRCDPISGHTALYWYRQSLGQGLEFLIYFQGNSAPDKSGLPSDRFSAERTGGSVSTLTIQRTQQEDSAVYLCASSQVRGSYEQYFGPGTRLTVT.

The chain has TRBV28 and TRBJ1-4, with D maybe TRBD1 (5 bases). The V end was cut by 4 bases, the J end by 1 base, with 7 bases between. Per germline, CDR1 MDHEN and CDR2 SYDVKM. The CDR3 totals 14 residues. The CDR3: CASSWGVTNEKLFF. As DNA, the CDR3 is TGTGCCAGCAGTTGGGGGGTAACTAATGAAAAACTGTTTTTT.

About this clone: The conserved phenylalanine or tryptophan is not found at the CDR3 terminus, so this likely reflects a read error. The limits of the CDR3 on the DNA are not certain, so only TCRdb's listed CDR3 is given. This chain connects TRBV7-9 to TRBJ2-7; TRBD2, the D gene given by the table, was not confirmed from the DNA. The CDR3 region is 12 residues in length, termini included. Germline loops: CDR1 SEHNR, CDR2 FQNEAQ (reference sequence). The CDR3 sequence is CASSLGPLEIFL.

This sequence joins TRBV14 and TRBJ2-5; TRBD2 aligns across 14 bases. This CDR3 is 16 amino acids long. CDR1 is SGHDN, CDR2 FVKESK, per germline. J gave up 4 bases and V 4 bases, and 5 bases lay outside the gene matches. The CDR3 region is CASSRRTSGGTETQYF. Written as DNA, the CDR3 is TGTGCCAGCAGCCGCCGGACTAGCGGGGGGACAGAGACCCAGTACTTC.

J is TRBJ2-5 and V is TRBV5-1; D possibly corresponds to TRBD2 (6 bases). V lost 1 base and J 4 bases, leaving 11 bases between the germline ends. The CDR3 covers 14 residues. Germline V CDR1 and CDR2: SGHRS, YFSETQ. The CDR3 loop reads CASSLMRGTETQYF. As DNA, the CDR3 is TGCGCCAGCAGCTTGATGCGGGGAACAGAGACCCAGTACTTC.

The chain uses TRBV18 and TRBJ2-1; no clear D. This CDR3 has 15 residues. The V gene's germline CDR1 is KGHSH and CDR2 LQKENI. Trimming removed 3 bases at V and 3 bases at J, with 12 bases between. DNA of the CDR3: TGTGCCAGCTCACCCGGGTTCGCCGGCTACAATGAGCAGTTCTTC. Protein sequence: CASSPGFAGYNEQFF.

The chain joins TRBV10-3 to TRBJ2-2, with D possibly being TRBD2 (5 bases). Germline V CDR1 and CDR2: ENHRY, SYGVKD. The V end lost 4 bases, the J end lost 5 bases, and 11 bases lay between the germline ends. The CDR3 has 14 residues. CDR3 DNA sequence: TGTGCCATCAGTGGGAGAGAGGGAACCGGGGAGCTGTTTTTT. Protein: CAISGREGTGELFF.

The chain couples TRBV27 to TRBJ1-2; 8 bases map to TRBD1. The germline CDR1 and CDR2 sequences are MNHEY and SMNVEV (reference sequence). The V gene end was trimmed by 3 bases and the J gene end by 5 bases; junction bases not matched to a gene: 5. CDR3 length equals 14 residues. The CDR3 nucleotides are TGTGCCAGCAGTTTGGACAGGGATGGATATGGCTACACCTTC. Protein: CASSLDRDGYGYTF.

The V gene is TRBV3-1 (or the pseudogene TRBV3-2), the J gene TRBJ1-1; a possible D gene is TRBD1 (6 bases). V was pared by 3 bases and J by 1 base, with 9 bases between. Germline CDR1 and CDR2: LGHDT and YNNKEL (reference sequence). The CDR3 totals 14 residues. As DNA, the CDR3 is TGTGCCAGCAGCCACAGGGGCCCGAACACTGAAGCTTTCTTT. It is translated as CASSHRGPNTEAFF.

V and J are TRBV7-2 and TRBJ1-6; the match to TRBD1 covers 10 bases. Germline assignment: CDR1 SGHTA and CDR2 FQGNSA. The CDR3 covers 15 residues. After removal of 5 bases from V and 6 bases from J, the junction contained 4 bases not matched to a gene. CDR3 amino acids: CASSTWTGGNSPLHF. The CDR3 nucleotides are TGTGCCAGCAGCACCTGGACAGGGGGTAATTCACCCCTCCACTTT.

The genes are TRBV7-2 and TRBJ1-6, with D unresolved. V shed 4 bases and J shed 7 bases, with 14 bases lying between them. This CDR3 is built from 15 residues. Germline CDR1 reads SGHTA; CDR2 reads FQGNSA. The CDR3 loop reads CASSSLGRLNSPLHF. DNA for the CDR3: TGTGCCAGCAGCTCTTTAGGGAGATTAAATTCACCCCTCCACTTT.

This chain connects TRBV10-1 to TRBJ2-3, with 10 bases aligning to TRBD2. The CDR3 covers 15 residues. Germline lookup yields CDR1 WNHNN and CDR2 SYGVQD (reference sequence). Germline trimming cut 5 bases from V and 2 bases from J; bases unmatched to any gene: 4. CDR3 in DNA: TGCGCCAGCAGTCTAGCGGGGGTCACCACAGATACGCAGTATTTT. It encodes CASSLAGVTTDTQYF.

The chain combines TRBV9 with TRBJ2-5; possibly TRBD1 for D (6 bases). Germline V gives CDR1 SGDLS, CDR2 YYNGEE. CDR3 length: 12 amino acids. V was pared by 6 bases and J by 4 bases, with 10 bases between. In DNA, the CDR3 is TGTGCCAGCACAGGGGCGGGAGAGACCCAGTACTTC. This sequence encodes CASTGAGETQYF.

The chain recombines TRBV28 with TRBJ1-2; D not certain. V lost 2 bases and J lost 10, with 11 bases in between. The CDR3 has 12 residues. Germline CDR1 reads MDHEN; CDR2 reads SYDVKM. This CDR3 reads CASSLQSRDYTF. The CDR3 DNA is TGTGCCAGCAGTTTACAGTCCCGTGACTACACCTTC.

CDR3 bases: TGTGCCAGCAGGGACAGGGATCTCGTCGCGGGGGGCTACACCTTC. Translated, it gives CASRDRDLVAGGYTF. The gene calls are TRBV6-5 and TRBJ1-2; 8 positions agree with TRBD1. Germline assignment: CDR1 MNHEY and CDR2 SVGAGI. The CDR3 totals 15 residues. V lost 6 bases to trimming and J lost 8 bases; unmatched junction nucleotides: 14.

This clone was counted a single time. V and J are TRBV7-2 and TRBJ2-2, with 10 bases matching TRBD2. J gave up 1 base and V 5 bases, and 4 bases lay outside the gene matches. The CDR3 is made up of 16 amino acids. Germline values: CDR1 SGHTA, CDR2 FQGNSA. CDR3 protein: CASSPRTSGNTGELFF. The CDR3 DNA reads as TGTGCCAGCAGCCCCAGGACTAGCGGGAACACCGGGGAGCTGTTTTTT.

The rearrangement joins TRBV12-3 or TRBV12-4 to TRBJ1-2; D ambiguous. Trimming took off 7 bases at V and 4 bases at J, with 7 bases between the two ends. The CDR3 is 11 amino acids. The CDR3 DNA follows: TGTGCCAGCAAGGAGTCCTATGGCTACACCTTC. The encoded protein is CASKESYGYTF.

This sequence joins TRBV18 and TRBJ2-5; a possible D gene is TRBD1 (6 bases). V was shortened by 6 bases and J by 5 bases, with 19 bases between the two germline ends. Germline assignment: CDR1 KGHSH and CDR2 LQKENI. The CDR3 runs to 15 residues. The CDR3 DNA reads TGTGCCAGCTCCGATGTAGGGGGTCTTGAGGAGACCCAGTACTTC. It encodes CASSDVGGLEETQYF.